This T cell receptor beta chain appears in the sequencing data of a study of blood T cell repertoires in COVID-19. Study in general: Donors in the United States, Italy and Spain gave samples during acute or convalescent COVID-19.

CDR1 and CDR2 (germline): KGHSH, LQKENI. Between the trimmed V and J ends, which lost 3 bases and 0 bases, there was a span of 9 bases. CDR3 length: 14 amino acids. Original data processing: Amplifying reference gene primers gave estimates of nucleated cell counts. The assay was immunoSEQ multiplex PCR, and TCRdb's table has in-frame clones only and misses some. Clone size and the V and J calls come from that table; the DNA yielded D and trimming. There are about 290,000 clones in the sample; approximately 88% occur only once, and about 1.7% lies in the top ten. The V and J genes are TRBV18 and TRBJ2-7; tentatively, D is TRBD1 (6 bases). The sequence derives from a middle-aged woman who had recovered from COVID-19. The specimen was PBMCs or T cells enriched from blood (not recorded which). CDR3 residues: CASSPNRASYEQYF. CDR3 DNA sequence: TGTGCCAGCTCACCCAACAGGGCCTCCTACGAGCAGTACTTC.